Following are 11 T cell receptor beta chains from one sample sequenced in a study of human T cells and chemical hapten exposure (dated by TCRdb to 2020 to 2023). The library came from RACE. Sequencing took place on a NextSeq 500. TCRdb applied fastp at Q25 and MiXCR to the public reads, then kept only in-frame beta chains. Rows with a matching CDR3 protein are joined into one entry that keeps the most common DNA and genes. This sample comprises tens of thousands of distinct CDR3 sequences, approximately 10% of them detected only once. The ten biggest clones cover around 3.6% of the sample. Interpreted using the paper, the time point label stands for: patch test 3, about 24 weeks after DPC sensitization. Reading the label with the study, this specimen's treatment or condition is: therapeutic diphenylcyclopropenone sensitization with weekly scalp DPC. The sample in question was whole blood, obtained in connection with sensitization to the hapten diphenylcyclopropenone (DPC). The receptor source for this set is a woman between 50 and 59 years old with alopecia areata. Some clones in this sample may be carry-over from other donors' samples.

This clonotype was seen more than once but under ten times. CDR3 coding DNA: TGTGCCAGCAGCTTCCACAGGGATTCCGAGCAGTACTTC. Its protein product is CASSFHRDSEQYF. This chain links TRBV7-3 with TRBJ2-7; D possibly corresponds to TRBD1 (6 bases). Trimming took 3 bases from V and 6 from J, leaving 12 bases between them. CDR1 and CDR2 from the germline V gene are SGHTA and FQGTGA. The CDR3 has 13 amino acids.

This clonotype was picked up many times. The chain recombines TRBV27 with TRBJ1-5; D is undetermined. Trimming took 6 bases from V and 0 from J, leaving 15 bases between them. The CDR3 extends over 16 amino acids. The V gene's germline CDR1 is MNHEY and CDR2 SMNVEV (reference sequence). In DNA form, the CDR3 reads TGTGCCAGCAGGCGTTCCACGGTATCTAGCAATCAGCCCCAGCATTTT. Its protein product is CASRRSTVSSNQPQHF.

This clonotype was seen at least ten times. This chain uses TRBV6-6 with TRBJ2-3; the D is unclear. The CDR3 length is 14 residues. Trimming removed 2 bases from V and 1 base from J, with 7 bases in between. Germline V lookup: CDR1 MNHNY, CDR2 SVGAGI (reference sequence). CDR3 in DNA: TGTGCCAGCAGTTACGCTCAACGCACAGATACGCAGTATTTT. Translating it yields CASSYAQRTDTQYF.

The table lists this clonotype with many counts. A read error may account for a junction end that differs from germline. The chain uses TRBV18 and TRBJ2-1; weak D call: TRBD1 (7 bases). The CDR3 covers 14 residues. Germline CDR1 and CDR2: KGHSH and LQKENI. The chain's CDR3 is CASSPRQGLNEQFF. CDR3 coding DNA: TGCGCCAGCTCACCACGACAGGGACTCAATGAGCAGTTCTTC.

This clonotype was seen at least ten times. CDR3 DNA: TGTGCCACCAGCCTCCCAGGGACAAACATTCAGTACTTC. Translating gives CATSLPGTNIQYF. The chain recombines TRBV15 with TRBJ2-4; perhaps D is TRBD1 or TRBD2 (5 bases each). The CDR3 consists of 13 residues. Germline CDR1 and CDR2: LNHNV and YYDKDF (reference sequence). The V end lost 5 bases, the J end lost 6 bases, and 11 bases lay between the germline ends.

This clonotype was observed a few times. V and J are TRBV18 and TRBJ1-2; TRBD1 matches at 9 bases. J lost 8 bases, V lost 2 bases, and 12 bases had no gene match. Germline CDR1 and CDR2: KGHSH and LQKENI. This CDR3 region has 16 residues. The CDR3 DNA is TGTGCCAGCTCACCAGGCCCAGGGACAGGGTCTAGAGGCTACACCTTC. It yields the protein CASSPGPGTGSRGYTF.

The chain is built from TRBV7-2 and TRBJ1-1; D not resolved. There are 14 residues in the CDR3. Trimming stripped 1 base from V and 5 bases from J, with 11 bases between. Germline lookup yields CDR1 SGHTA and CDR2 FQGNSA. CDR3 coding DNA: TGTGCCAGCAGCTTAGGCCGGGAGGGAACTGAAGCTTTCTTT. Amino acids: CASSLGREGTEAFF. The full variable domain, with the rest looked up from reference TRBV7-2 and TRBJ1-1, is GAGVSQSPSNKVTEKGKDVELRCDPISGHTALYWYRQSLGQGLEFLIYFQGNSAPDKSGLPSDRFSAERTGGSVSTLTIQRTQQEDSAVYLCASSLGREGTEAFFGQGTRLTVV.

This clonotype was observed a handful of times. This rearrangement joins TRBV5-1 to TRBJ2-7; possibly TRBD2 for D (5 bases). The V gene's germline CDR1 is SGHRS and CDR2 YFSETQ. The CDR3 sequence is 12 residues long. The germline V and J ends were trimmed by 7 bases and 5 bases, with 13 bases remaining between them. CDR3 sequence reads: CASRVYGNEQYF. In DNA, the CDR3 is TGCGCCAGCCGGGTCTACGGGAACGAGCAGTACTTC.

The chain has TRBV3-1 and TRBJ2-7; weak D call: TRBD2 (6 bases). This CDR3 comprises 14 residues. The V gene lost 4 bases and the J gene lost 4 bases, with 14 bases spanning the gap. Per the germline V gene, CDR1 is LGHDT and CDR2 is YNNKEL (reference sequence). CDR3 residues: CASSPMGGKYEQYF. The CDR3 nucleotides read TGTGCCAGCAGCCCGATGGGCGGGAAGTACGAGCAGTACTTC.

This clonotype was counted ten times or more. The chain carries TRBV11-2 and TRBJ2-5; D may match TRBD1 or TRBD2 (5 bases each). The CDR3 totals 13 residues. Trimming removed 5 bases from V and 1 base from J, with 8 bases in between. Looked up from germline, CDR1 is SGHAT and CDR2 is FQNNGV. The CDR3 reads CASSGTPQETQYF. The CDR3 DNA reads TGTGCCAGCAGCGGGACCCCCCAAGAGACCCAGTACTTC.

The rearrangement uses TRBV7-3 and TRBJ2-1; TRBD2 might be the D (6 bases). Trimming removed 5 bases at V and 2 bases at J, with 10 bases between. The CDR3 runs to 14 residues. Germline V gives CDR1 SGHTA, CDR2 FQGTGA. CDR3 coding DNA: TGTGCCAGCAGCCTGGAGGGACCCTACAATGAGCAGTTCTTC. Its translation is CASSLEGPYNEQFF.